One sample yielded the 24 T cell receptor beta chains listed below, sequenced in a study of T cells in women clearing cervical HPV infection (dated by TCRdb to the late 2010s). Receptor libraries were prepared by the immunoSEQ multiplex PCR assay. TCRdb retrieved this table from immuneACCESS and kept in-frame rearrangements only. Not all clones are present; in checked studies, unresolved V genes account for under half, and no reason is known for the remainder. The sample table on file contains around 46,000 clones. The leading ten clones occupy 35% of the sample. Sequenced: blood buffy coat. Receptors originate from a woman between 18 and 75 years old with a cervical HPV16 infection that either progressed to CIN3+ or cleared (not recorded which).

The CDR3 sequence is CSVVLAGAGELFF. The CDR3 DNA, read in part, is TGCAGCGTTGTGCTAGCGGGAGCCGGGGAG. This chain joins TRBV29-1 and TRBJ2-2; 10 nucleotides match TRBD2. The read falls 3 residues short of the CDR3 end, and the missing part is taken from the germline J gene. The germline CDR1 and CDR2 sequences are SQVTM and ANQGSEA. The CDR3 totals 13 residues. J was trimmed by 6 bases and V by 4 bases; bases with no gene match: 2.

About this clone: The read gets to within 3 residues of the CDR3 end, and the germline J gene fills in the rest. The rearrangement links TRBV19 to TRBJ1-1; no clear D gene. The CDR3 sequence is 16 residues long. V was clipped by 9 bases and J by 1 base, with 21 bases between them. Per germline, CDR1 LNHDA and CDR2 SQIVND (reference sequence). This CDR3 reads CARTKFLREGNTEAFF. Incomplete CDR3 DNA: TGTGCCAGAACCAAATTCTTGCGGGAGGGGAACACTGAA.

As regards this clone: The CDR3 end falls 3 residues outside the read, so it is completed with the germline J gene. J is TRBJ1-2 and V is TRBV5-6; TRBD1 agrees at 11 bases. There are 14 residues in the CDR3. Germline V gives CDR1 SGHDT, CDR2 YYEEEE. The J segment lost 4 bases and the V segment lost 3 bases, leaving 2 bases of the junction unmatched. The chain's CDR3 is CASSSGQGAYGYTF. The sequenced CDR3 bases are TGTGCCAGCAGCTCCGGACAGGGGGCCTATGGC.

About this clone itself: The CDR3 extends 3 residues past the end of the read, so its final part is completed from the germline J gene. Other DNA sequences in this sample translate to the same CDR3. The J gene is TRBJ2-3, the V gene TRBV20-1; no clear D gene. The CDR3 is made up of 13 amino acids. Germline CDR1 reads DFQATT; CDR2 reads SNEGSKA (reference sequence). V gave up 3 bases and J gave up 1 base, with 8 bases separating them. The sequenced CDR3 bases are TGCAGTGCTAGGGTTTCAGGCACAGATACG. Translation gives CSARVSGTDT. The full CDR3 protein reads CSARVSGTDTQYF.

On this clone itself: The sequence runs out 3 residues before the end of the CDR3; the remainder is reconstructed from the germline J gene. V is TRBV19 and J is TRBJ2-6, with 8 bases that match TRBD2. The trim removed 1 base at V and 1 base at J, leaving 0 bases unmatched. In germline, CDR1 is LNHDA, CDR2 SQIVND (reference sequence). The CDR3 is 16 amino acids. CDR3 bases read: TGTGCCAGTAGTATAGGACTAGCGTCTGGGGCCAACGTC. Its protein product is CASSIGLASGANV. The whole CDR3 sequence reads CASSIGLASGANVLTF.

A remark on this clone: The CDR3 end is not reached by the read, which stops 3 residues before it; the germline J gene fills it in. The rearrangement uses TRBV6-1 and TRBJ2-3, with D perhaps TRBD1 (6 bases). Germline V gene lookup returns CDR1 MNHNS and CDR2 SASEGT. The CDR3 runs 14 residues. The CDR3 loop reads CASSEQGKAETQYF. The CDR3 DNA, read in part, is TGTGCCAGCAGTGAACAGGGGAAGGCGGAGACG.

A note on this clone: The read comes to an end 3 residues before the CDR3 does, leaving the germline J gene to fill in the end. The chain joins TRBV2 to TRBJ1-1, with 7 bases that match TRBD1. CDR3 length equals 15 residues. V trimming: 0 bases; J trimming: 4 bases; junction bases outside the gene matches: 5. CDR1 SNHLY and CDR2 FYNNEI come from the germline V gene. Partial CDR3 DNA: TGTGCCAGCAGTGAAGCAACAGGGGCGGGCACTGAA. Translated: CASSEATGAGTE. The whole CDR3 region reads CASSEATGAGTEAFF.

With respect to this clone: Coverage ceases 3 residues before the CDR3 finishes, and the germline J gene fills in the end. The rearrangement joins TRBV30 to TRBJ2-1, with a possible D match to TRBD1 (5 bases). Trimming stripped 6 bases from V and 4 bases from J, with 7 bases between. This CDR3 has 11 residues. The germline V gene has CDR1 GTSNPN and CDR2 SVGIG (reference sequence). The CDR3 is CACDSYNEQFF. CDR3 DNA (partial): TGTGCCTGTGACAGTTACAATGAG.

Comment on this clone: With the read ending 3 residues before the CDR3 end, the germline J gene is used to fill in that end. The V gene is TRBV30, the J gene TRBJ2-3; TRBD2 is a possible D gene (5 bases). In germline, CDR1 is GTSNPN, CDR2 SVGIG (reference sequence). The CDR3 is 13 residues long. CDR3 amino acids: CAWSGGLMQPQYF. The CDR3 DNA, read in part, is TGTGCCTGGAGTGGCGGGCTGATGCAGCCG.

Concerning this clone itself: The read stops 3 residues short of the end of the CDR3; the missing end is completed from the germline J gene. The V call is TRBV7-9, the J call TRBJ1-2; TRBD1 matches at 8 bases. CDR3 size: 15 residues. In germline, CDR1 is SEHNR, CDR2 FQNEAQ (reference sequence). V dropped 4 bases and J dropped 5; count of bases not matched to a gene: 9. The covered CDR3 bases are TGTGCCAGCAGCTCAAGGACAGGGACGGAATATGGC. Protein product: CASSSRTGTEYG. The CDR3 reads in full as CASSSRTGTEYGYTF.

In the case of this clone: The read is 3 residues too short to cover the CDR3 end, so that end is filled in from the germline J gene. The chain recombines TRBV5-1 with TRBJ2-7, with 8 bases fitting TRBD1. The germline V gene encodes CDR1 SGHRS and CDR2 YFSETQ. This CDR3 has 15 amino acids. With 1 base clipped from V and 5 bases from J, the junction kept 8 bases outside the gene matches. The covered CDR3 bases are TGCGCCAGCAGCTTGTTTCGGACAGGGTTCCACGAG. This translates into CASSLFRTGFHE. The CDR3 in its entirety is CASSLFRTGFHEQYF.

A remark on this clone: Germline and junction disagree at one end, which may indicate a read error. The CDR3 end is not reached by the read, which stops 3 residues before it; the germline J gene fills it in. The same CDR3 arises from other DNA sequences in this sample as well. This chain links TRBV6-2 or TRBV6-3 with TRBJ2-5; the match to TRBD2 covers 10 bases. The CDR3 is made up of 13 amino acids. Per germline, CDR1 MNHEY and CDR2 SVGEGT. The CDR3 bases that were read are TGTGCTAGCAGCTCTAGCGGGGGAGAGACC. Its translation is CASSSSGGET. The whole CDR3 sequence reads CASSSSGGETQYF.

Regarding this clone: The read gets to within 3 residues of the CDR3 end, and the germline J gene fills in the rest. Other DNA sequences from this sample encode an identical CDR3 as well. The V gene is TRBV18, the J gene TRBJ1-1; 10 positions match TRBD1. The CDR3 extends over 20 amino acids. Germline V gives CDR1 KGHSH, CDR2 LQKENI. CDR3 in amino acids: CASSPRMTGGVERTPLGAFF. CDR3 DNA (partial): TGTGCCAGCTCACCGAGAATGACAGGGGGCGTAGAAAGAACCCCCCTCGGG.

Concerning this clone itself: The read gets to within 3 residues of the CDR3 end, and the germline J gene fills in the rest. The chain links TRBV6-2 or TRBV6-3 to TRBJ2-2; TRBD1 aligns across 9 bases. In germline, CDR1 is MNHEY, CDR2 SVGEGT. This CDR3 is built from 15 residues. CDR3 DNA (partial): TGTGCCAGCAGACCTCCGGGACAGGGTCTTTCACCG. Amino acids: CASRPPGQGLSP. The full CDR3 protein is CASRPPGQGLSPLFF.

In regard to this clone: The CDR3 end is not reached by the read, which stops 3 residues before it; the germline J gene fills it in. The chain recombines TRBV6-1 with TRBJ1-6, with a possible D match to TRBD1 (5 bases). V dropped 3 bases and J dropped 6 bases, with 15 bases sitting between them. Germline V gene data show CDR1 as MNHNS and CDR2 as SASEGT. This CDR3 contains 16 residues. CDR3 bases read: TGTGCCAGCAGTGATTGGGCGGGGGACGGTAATTCACCC. Translating it yields CASSDWAGDGNSP. The entire CDR3 reads CASSDWAGDGNSPLHF.

A remark on this clone: The read stops 3 residues short of the end of the CDR3; the missing end is completed from the germline J gene. The chain links TRBV7-3 to TRBJ2-7; TRBD1 matches 11 bases. The CDR3 covers 15 residues. Looked up from germline, CDR1 is SGHTA and CDR2 is FQGTGA. V gave up 5 bases and J gave up 3 bases; unmatched junction bases: 6. The CDR3 bases that were read are TGTGCCAGCAGCATGGGACAGGGGGTAGGCTACGAG. Translating it yields CASSMGQGVGYE. The CDR3 in its entirety is CASSMGQGVGYEQYF. Together with reference TRBV7-3 and TRBJ2-7, the CDR3 gives the full variable domain: GAGVSQTPSNKVTEKGKYVELRCDPISGHTALYWYRQSLGQGPEFLIYFQGTGAADDSGLPNDRFFAVRPEGSVSTLKIQRTERGDSAVYLCASSMGQGVGYEQYFGPGTRLTVT.

With respect to this clone: The read terminates 3 residues before the CDR3 end, so the remaining end is supplied by the germline J gene. This same CDR3 is encoded by further DNA sequences in the sample. The chain is built from TRBV7-9 and TRBJ1-3; D is ambiguous. Trimming stripped 5 bases from V and 4 bases from J, with 6 bases between. Germline CDR1 and CDR2: SEHNR and FQNEAQ (reference sequence). CDR3 length equals 12 residues. The sequenced part of the CDR3 DNA is TGTGCCAGCAGCCCGACAGGAAACACC. This sequence encodes CASSPTGNT. The CDR3 in its entirety is CASSPTGNTIYF.

Note on this clone: The missing CDR3 end, 3 residues past where the read stops, is filled in from the germline J gene. This chain connects TRBV5-6 to TRBJ1-1; D gene unclear. CDR1 is SGHDT, CDR2 YYEEEE, per germline. CDR3 length: 14 residues. The V end lost 4 bases, the J end lost 7 bases, and 17 bases lay between the germline ends. The CDR3 reads CASSPTPLSGEAFF. CDR3 bases read: TGTGCCAGCAGCCCAACGCCCCTCTCCGGTGAA. Using reference TRBV5-6 and TRBJ1-1 for the parts outside the CDR3, the full variable domain is DAGVTQSPTHLIKTRGQQVTLRCSPKSGHDTVSWYQQALGQGPQFIFQYYEEEERQRGNFPDRFSGHQFPNYSSELNVNALLLGDSALYLCASSPTPLSGEAFFGQGTRLTVV.

Concerning this clone itself: The read halts 3 residues ahead of the CDR3 end, with the missing end drawn from the germline J gene. The rearrangement links TRBV30 to TRBJ1-2; D ambiguous. This CDR3 is 13 amino acids long. V was cut by 4 bases and J by 5 bases, with 14 bases left in between. The germline gives CDR1 GTSNPN, CDR2 SVGIG (reference sequence). CDR3 residues: CAWNVPSMYGYTF. The DNA read from the CDR3 is TGTGCCTGGAACGTCCCTTCTATGTATGGC. Full variable domain (missing parts from reference TRBV30 and TRBJ1-2): SQTIHQWPATLVQPVGSPLSLECTVEGTSNPNLYWYRQAAGRGLQLLFYSVGIGQISSEVPQNLSASRPQDRQFILSSKKLLLSDSGFYLCAWNVPSMYGYTFGSGTRLTVV.

As regards this clone: The CDR3 end falls 3 residues outside the read, so it is completed with the germline J gene. The rearrangement joins TRBV7-2 to TRBJ1-5; TRBD1 aligns across 7 bases. The CDR3 is 14 residues long. V dropped 1 base and J dropped 5; count of bases not matched to a gene: 2. The germline CDR1 and CDR2 sequences are SGHTA and FQGNSA. CDR3 sequence reads: CASSLVGTDQPQHF. Partial CDR3 DNA: TGTGCCAGCAGCTTAGTGGGGACAGATCAGCCC.

Partial CDR3 DNA: TGTGCCATCAGTGAGCCTTTGACTAGCGGGAGGGCCGGAACAGATACG. Its protein is CAISEPLTSGRAGTDT. In full, the CDR3 reads CAISEPLTSGRAGTDTQYF. The chain carries TRBV10-3 and TRBJ2-3; TRBD2 matches 14 bases. The read ends 3 residues shy of where the CDR3 ends; the end is completed using the germline J gene. Germline V lookup: CDR1 ENHRY, CDR2 SYGVKD. This CDR3 has 19 residues. The ends lost 2 bases at V and 3 bases at J; junction bases unmatched: 10.

As regards this clone: With the read ending 3 residues before the CDR3 end, the germline J gene is used to fill in that end. J is TRBJ2-1 and V is TRBV10-3; 8 positions match TRBD2. With 7 bases clipped from V and 6 bases from J, the junction kept 5 bases outside the gene matches. This CDR3 region has 13 residues. The germline V gene has CDR1 ENHRY and CDR2 SYGVKD. The CDR3 protein is CAINQRGINEQFF. The CDR3 DNA, read in part, is TGTGCCATCAACCAGCGGGGGATCAATGAG.

In the case of this clone: Read sequence stops 3 residues before the CDR3 end, and the germline J gene provides the missing end. The chain employs TRBV5-1 and TRBJ1-2; D call uncertain. The germline V gene has CDR1 SGHRS and CDR2 YFSETQ. V lost 0 bases and J lost 3, with 3 bases in between. There are 12 residues in the CDR3. CDR3 loop: CASSLEDYGYTF. CDR3 DNA (partial): TGCGCCAGCAGCTTGGAGGACTATGGC.

Remarks on this clone: The sequence runs out 3 residues before the end of the CDR3; the remainder is reconstructed from the germline J gene. The rearrangement uses TRBV5-1 and TRBJ2-7, with TRBD2 as a possible D gene (6 bases). Germline V gene data show CDR1 as SGHRS and CDR2 as YFSETQ. The CDR3 covers 16 residues. V gave up 2 bases and J gave up 4 bases, with 19 bases separating them. Partial CDR3 DNA: TGCGCCAGCAGCTTAGGGACTTCGGTGGCTTCATACGAG. Its protein product is CASSLGTSVASYE. The CDR3 in full is CASSLGTSVASYEQYF.